This T cell receptor (beta chain) was identified during a study of cytomegalovirus exposure and HLA in healthy donors (dated by TCRdb to about 2017). A note on the overall study: According to a later analysis, the roughly 120 validation repertoires were produced on the same platform as the approximately 620 repertoires of the first cohort. The study was designed to test whether signatures of past pathogen exposure could be identified by cataloging public T cell receptors. Along with the approximately 620-subject first cohort, a separate validation cohort of approximately 110 different subjects was used. High-throughput TCR immunosequencing, statistical association of individual TCRs with disease status, and machine learning were combined to predict cytomegalovirus infection status. Summary of the overall study and its limitations: All 120 or so repertoires were used to score co-occurrence in the validation cohort in a later analysis, because that analysis had no HLA typing for the cohort. The classifier was reported to diagnose cytomegalovirus status with high specificity and sensitivity in both the original and validation cohorts. The authors suggested that the approach could potentially be generalized to other disease states and immunological phenotypes. While some public TCRs were present in many individuals, most TCR sequences turned up only very rarely across donors. The study gave a list of about 150 TCR beta chains associated with cytomegalovirus. A few of the identified cytomegalovirus-associated TCR beta chains were confirmed in vitro to be specific for cytomegalovirus antigens. In a later analysis, TCRs clustered in the first cohort were found to also tend to co-occur in the roughly 120 validation repertoires, with 94% of cluster scores above 0.

Clipping removes 9 bases from V and 0 bases from J, with 16 as the unmatched junction base count. The CDR3 contains 18 residues, cysteine and phenylalanine counted. Only the CDR3 region is kept as DNA, spanning 54 bases read in frame from base 1. CDR1 and CDR2 were assigned from the germline V gene (reference sequence) as LNHDA and SQIVND. Libraries were prepared through the immunoSEQ multiplex PCR assay. Regarding the original processing steps: A statistical classification framework was built for diagnosing cytomegalovirus status from the catalog of TCR beta chain sequences. Entries here come from immuneACCESS through TCRdb and include only in-frame sequences with V and J called. Some clones fail to appear in such tables; in the studies checked, an unresolved V gene covers under half of the shortfall, and the cause of the remainder is unknown. That table supplies the V and J calls and clone size; D and trimming were determined from the DNA. The sample table contains more than 95,000 clones; only one count was recorded for over 85% of them. The ten biggest clones cover about 1.9% of the sample.

A remark on this clone: Its antigen is currently not known. No per-base quality is available; no much larger clone lies one base away.

The donors were included in the validation cohort of some 120 subjects, a group kept apart from the roughly 670-subject first cohort. This receptor was obtained from a woman between 18 and 29 years old in good health and CMV-seronegative. The V gene is TRBV19 and the J gene is TRBJ2-2, with 7 bases matching TRBD2. The material sequenced was PBMCs. The DNA is as follows: TGTGCCAGCCCATTGGGGGAGGGGCAGCGCACGAACACCGGGGAGCTGTTTTTT. It translates as CASPLGEGQRTNTGELFF. Reference TRBV19 and TRBJ2-2 proteins supply the regions before and after the CDR3; the full variable domain is: DGGITQSPKYLFRKEGQNVTLSCEQNLNHDAMYWYRQDPGQGLRLIYYSQIVNDFQKGDIAEGYSVSREKKESFPLTVTSAQKNPTAFYLCASPLGEGQRTNTGELFFGEGSRLTVL.